The 10 T cell receptor beta chains below come from one sample, sequenced in a study of blood T cell repertoires in COVID-19. Some clones are missing from TCRdb's copy, which holds only in-frame ones; the method was immunoSEQ multiplex PCR. This sample has some 290,000 clones, with roughly nine tenths found just once. Specimen: peripheral blood. The source of these receptors is a woman aged 25 to 39 with COVID-19, enrolled during active disease.

A single count supports this clone. CDR3 amino acids: CASSLGGQAKTQYF. The CDR3, as DNA: TGCGCCAGCAGCTTGGGGGGACAGGCAAAGACCCAGTACTTC. This chain joins TRBV5-1 and TRBJ2-5; TRBD1 matches 8 bases. The germline V gene encodes CDR1 SGHRS and CDR2 YFSETQ. CDR3 length equals 14 residues. The junction had 4 bases not matched to a gene; V was cut back by 0 bases and J by 6 bases.

The genes are TRBV6-1 and TRBJ1-6; 7 bases are shared with TRBD1. CDR3 size: 16 residues. The V gene end was trimmed by 1 base and the J gene end by 8 bases; junction bases not matched to a gene: 8. The germline CDR1 and CDR2 sequences are MNHNS and SASEGT. CDR3 nucleotide sequence: TGTGCCAGCAGTGAAGATGCACAGGGGCTCCATTCACCCCTCCACTTT. Residues: CASSEDAQGLHSPLHF.

J is TRBJ1-1 and V is TRBV12-5, with D hard to call. Germline CDR1 LGHNT, CDR2 FRNRAP. The V end was cut by 4 bases, the J end by 5 bases, with 8 bases between. The CDR3 covers 12 residues. The CDR3 nucleotides are TGTGCTAGTGGTTACCACAAAACTGAAGCTTTCTTT. Protein product: CASGYHKTEAFF.

This clone has more than one count but fewer than ten. The chain carries TRBV6-5 and TRBJ1-6; D remains unclear. The V gene's germline CDR1 is MNHEY and CDR2 SVGAGI. Trimming left V 6 bases short and J 8 bases short, with 2 bases between. This CDR3 has 10 amino acids. Here the CDR3 reads CASSDSPLHF. In nucleotides, the CDR3 is TGTGCCAGCAGCGATTCACCCCTCCACTTT.

Points on this clone: Additional DNA sequences in this sample encode the identical CDR3. The CDR3 bases are TGTGCCAGCACTTACACCGGGGAGCTGTTTTTT. Its protein product is CASTYTGELFF. The chain couples TRBV12-3 or TRBV12-4 to TRBJ2-2; D is ambiguous. V lost 7 bases, J lost 3 bases, and 3 bases lay in between. The CDR3 has 11 residues.

The rearrangement uses TRBV29-1 and TRBJ2-2, with D tentatively TRBD1 (6 bases). Germline CDR1 and CDR2: SQVTM and ANQGSEA. Trimming shortened V by 4 bases and J by 4 bases, and 7 bases separated the two germline ends. This CDR3 is 12 amino acids long. Here the CDR3 DNA reads TGCAGCGTTGTACAGGGCACCGGGGAGCTGTTTTTT. Amino acids: CSVVQGTGELFF.

V gene TRBV5-6 combines with J gene TRBJ2-2; D may be TRBD1 (7 bases). The CDR3 runs to 16 residues. CDR1 and CDR2 from the germline V gene are SGHDT and YYEEEE. V dropped 1 base and J dropped 0 bases, with 10 bases sitting between them. Written as DNA, the CDR3 is TGTGCCAGCAGCTTGCGGGGGACAGCGAACACCGGGGAGCTGTTTTTT. Its translation: CASSLRGTANTGELFF.

The V and J genes are TRBV5-1 and TRBJ2-2; D perhaps matches TRBD2 (5 bases). The CDR3 has 16 amino acids. Germline V CDR1 and CDR2: SGHRS, YFSETQ. Trimming cost V 4 bases and J 3 bases, with 16 bases left between them. As DNA, the CDR3 is TGCGCCAGCAGCAAAGACTGGACTCGGGACACCGGGGAGCTGTTTTTT. This sequence encodes CASSKDWTRDTGELFF.

This clone was counted only a few times. This chain connects TRBV2 to TRBJ2-7; D perhaps matches TRBD2 (6 bases). Germline CDR1 is SNHLY and CDR2 is FYNNEI. The CDR3 loop spans 15 amino acids. Trimming removed 4 bases at V and 9 bases at J, with 22 bases between. CDR3 amino acids: CASSGHVRAGGLQYF. The CDR3 region has the DNA TGTGCCAGCAGTGGGCATGTTCGAGCGGGCGGCTTGCAGTACTTC.

The V call is TRBV5-8, the J call TRBJ1-2, with 8 bases identical to TRBD1. V lost 0 bases, J lost 7 bases, and 2 bases stayed unmatched. Germline V CDR1 and CDR2: SGHTS, YDEGEE. This CDR3 contains 13 residues. The CDR3 DNA sequence: TGTGCCAGCAGCTTGGTTCAGGGGGCTGGCTACACCTTC. Protein: CASSLVQGAGYTF. Full variable domain (remainder filled in from reference TRBV5-8 and TRBJ1-2): EAGVTQSPTHLIKTRGQQATLRCSPISGHTSVYWYQQALGLGLQFLLWYDEGEERNRGNFPPRFSGRQFPNYSSELNVNALELEDSALYLCASSLVQGAGYTFGSGTRLTVV.